The clone carrying this TCR beta chain was seen only a few times. The target antigen is unknown. This record comes from a study of cytomegalovirus exposure and HLA in healthy donors. PCR used 60 Vbeta primers and 13 Jbeta primers. The data were produced by immunoSEQ multiplex PCR, yet TCRdb's version contains in-frame clones alone and is incomplete. Counted here are 130,000 to 150,000 clones, less than 65% occurring once; the ten biggest clones make up over 2.5%. General study findings and limits: Follow-up analysis seemed to connect common viral pathogens with several of the most significant clusters identified. Researchers reported in a later analysis that a missense DCLRE1C variant was tied to TCR beta V- and J-gene trimming.

The ends were cut back, 7 bases at V and 2 bases at J, with 12 bases in the middle. This CDR3 contains 14 residues. CDR1 SNHLY and CDR2 FYNNEI come from the germline V gene. The rearrangement links TRBV2 to TRBJ1-5, with D possibly being TRBD1 (5 bases). The sequencing input was PBMCs. The receptor was isolated from a woman aged 30 to 39 in good health and CMV-seropositive. The chain's CDR3 is CASKVTEGNQPQHF. CDR3 nucleotides: TGTGCCAGCAAGGTGACAGAAGGCAATCAGCCCCAGCATTTT.